The T cell receptor beta chain under discussion was sequenced for a study of immune heterogeneity within non-small cell lung tumors. General study points: Local tumor mutational burden showed a correlation with local T-cell clonality that was moderate but significant (R 0.3 to 0.4).

Amplifying TCR beta CDR3 involved multiplex PCR carried out with 32 V and 13 J primers. MiXCR was run by TCRdb on the multiplex PCR reads, yielding one entry per CDR3 protein. Of roughly 14,000 distinct CDR3 sequences listed, about 30% are singletons. Template came from bulk tumor genomic DNA, at roughly 610 ng per sample. During surgery, each primary tumor gave multiple biopsies spaced as far apart as possible. Samples came from untreated patients having curative surgery for newly diagnosed non-small cell lung cancer. With respect to this clonotype: Its antigen is not identified.

CDR1 and CDR2 from the germline V gene are SGHDN and FVKESK. The CDR3 has 14 amino acids. V was clipped by 0 bases and J by 6 bases, with 6 bases between them. This receptor was obtained from a man aged 35 to 55 with non-small cell lung cancer. What was sequenced was lung tumor tissue. The genes are TRBV14 and TRBJ1-6, with D possibly matching TRBD1 (6 bases). In nucleotides, the CDR3 is TGTGCCAGCAGCCAAGACAGGGGTAATTCACCCCTCCACTTT. It translates to CASSQDRGNSPLHF.